The rows below give T cell receptor beta chains drawn from one sample of a study of T cells expressing NK-cell markers. TCRdb reprocessed the 5' RACE reads, keeping one entry per CDR3 protein, no DNA. The sample totals about 540,000 distinct CDR3 sequences. Material: blood T cells: a sorted CD56 or NKG2C T cell subset, CD4+ or CD8+ T cells, or bulk PBMC T cells (not recorded which). The receptors come from a young man in good health. Both conserved end residues are part of each CDR3. Fields, in order: J gene, CDR3 length, V gene, CDR3 protein.

>TRBJ2-1|16|TRBV7-6
CASSLVSAGRDNEQFF
>TRBJ2-3|16|TRBV3-1
CASSQIAGGPKDTQYF
>TRBJ1-1|17|TRBV7-9
CASSHPRDRTDLTEAFF
>TRBJ1-2|14|TRBV30
CAWSSGQGAYGYTF
>TRBJ2-3|13|TRBV12-3/TRBV12-4
CASSHAPGGTQYF
>TRBJ2-3|15|TRBV4-1
CASSQDRTGVDTQYF
>TRBJ1-5|16|TRBV6-1
CASSEAGTGGYQPQHF
>TRBJ2-1|14|TRBV7-9
CASSSQGVADEQFF
>TRBJ2-4|14|TRBV30
CAWSDGTGGNIQYF
>TRBJ2-4|15|TRBV5-5
CASSRDPLGDGIQYF
>TRBJ2-5|14|TRBV5-1
CASSPWGSQETQYF
>TRBJ2-1|15|TRBV7-6
CASSLAGLADHEQFF
>TRBJ2-1|15|TRBV20-1
CSATGDRGTYNEQFF
>TRBJ2-1|16|TRBV4-1
CASSQERDNSYNEQFF
>TRBJ2-1|12|TRBV30
CAWSPGPGNQFF
>TRBJ1-2|13|TRBV5-6
CASSPGAGGGYTF
>TRBJ1-6|15|TRBV12-3/TRBV12-4
CASSFRQGANSPLHF
>TRBJ2-1|12|TRBV6-5
CASSVDSTEQFF
>TRBJ2-3|14|TRBV29-1
CSVEKRRTEDTQYF
>TRBJ1-4|16|TRBV4-1
CASSQDQGGGGEKLFF
>TRBJ1-2|17|TRBV18
CASSPPTGQDFRYGYTF
>TRBJ2-5|14|TRBV7-9
CASSGRSGLETQYF
>TRBJ2-3|15|TRBV5-1
CASSLVGSRTDTQYF
>TRBJ1-5|15|TRBV12-3/TRBV12-4
CASSGRVGSNQPQHF
>TRBJ2-1|14|TRBV7-2
CATSGSDAVDEQFF
>TRBJ2-3|17|TRBV19
CASSIPLAGGVRDTQYF
>TRBJ2-1|16|TRBV7-7
CASSSGTSGTYNEQFF
>TRBJ2-4|15|TRBV6-1
CASSETGLAKNIQYF
>TRBJ2-7|15|TRBV4-3
CASSNVAGGPNEQYF
>TRBJ2-3|18|TRBV11-1
CASSLGGGRRGGTDTQYF
>TRBJ2-7|15|TRBV29-1
CSVEDRAGRTYEQYF
>TRBJ2-3|14|TRBV4-3
CASSQDTWTDTQYF
>TRBJ2-1|15|TRBV12-3/TRBV12-4
CASTYRAIAGDEQFF
>TRBJ2-7|15|TRBV4-3
CASSQDTSGAYEQYF
>TRBJ1-1|16|TRBV20-1
CSARDLALGMNTEAFF
>TRBJ2-2|15|TRBV2
CASSLRQTDTGELFF
>TRBJ2-3|15|TRBV12-3/TRBV12-4
CASSLVGSGTDTQYF
>TRBJ2-5|14|TRBV20-1
CSARPRTGWETQYF
>TRBJ1-1|14|TRBV7-8
CASSPRGWGTEAFF